A single sample gave rise to the 21 T cell receptor beta chains below, sequenced in a study of shared clonotypes between healthy human individuals. The repertoire was sequenced with immunoSEQ multiplex PCR; TCRdb's copy has only in-frame clones and lacks some. The sample shows about 2.3 million clones, 92% of them seen only once. Sequenced material: naive CD4+ T cells from PBMCs. Subset defined: CD45RA+ positively selected. Receptors originate from a man younger than 35 in good health. Some clones in this sample may be carry-over from other donors' samples.

This clone came up once. This chain uses TRBV6-6 with TRBJ2-7, with a tentative D call TRBD2 (6 bases). The V end lost 5 bases, the J end lost 2 bases, and 16 bases lay between the germline ends. Germline V gene data show CDR1 as MNHNY and CDR2 as SVGAGI (reference sequence). This CDR3 contains 15 residues. CDR3 bases: TGTGCCAGCAGTGGGCCGGGACTTAGTACCTACGAGCAGTACTTC. It translates to CASSGPGLSTYEQYF.

This chain joins TRBV28 and TRBJ1-1; D perhaps matches TRBD1 (5 bases). CDR1 is MDHEN, CDR2 SYDVKM, per germline. The CDR3 has 14 amino acids. V lost 7 bases to trimming and J lost 4 bases, with 16 bases between them. This chain's CDR3 is CASNINGGATEAFF. The CDR3 DNA reads TGTGCCAGCAACATAAACGGAGGGGCCACTGAAGCTTTCTTT.

Concerning this clone: This same CDR3 is encoded by further DNA sequences in the sample. The V gene is TRBV9, the J gene TRBJ1-2; D remains ambiguous. Germline V CDR1 and CDR2: SGDLS, YYNGEE. This CDR3 has 15 amino acids. V lost 0 bases and J 2 bases, leaving 11 bases between the germline ends. The CDR3 DNA is TGTGCCAGCAGCGTAGACCCAGGTTCGAACTATGGCTACACCTTC. Translating gives CASSVDPGSNYGYTF.

This chain connects TRBV6-1 to TRBJ2-2, with 9 bases lining up with TRBD1. The CDR3 consists of 17 residues. Germline V gene lookup returns CDR1 MNHNS and CDR2 SASEGT. Trimming took 4 bases from V and 2 from J; bases not matched to a gene: 8. The CDR3 sequence: CASSGGTGTLNTGELFF. The CDR3 DNA sequence: TGTGCCAGCAGTGGCGGGACAGGGACCCTTAACACCGGGGAGCTGTTTTTT.

The chain links TRBV9 to TRBJ2-7, with a tentative D call TRBD1 (6 bases). The ends were cut back, 3 bases at V and 0 bases at J, with 13 bases in the middle. Germline assignment: CDR1 SGDLS and CDR2 YYNGEE. This CDR3 has 15 residues. This chain's CDR3 is CASSGRSRGSYEQYF. CDR3 DNA sequence: TGTGCCAGCAGCGGGAGATCCAGGGGCTCCTACGAGCAGTACTTC.

The chain has TRBV7-9 and TRBJ2-7, with no clear D. Germline values: CDR1 SEHNR, CDR2 FQNEAQ (reference sequence). The CDR3 length is 13 residues. The germline V and J ends were trimmed by 3 bases and 2 bases, with 8 bases remaining between them. The CDR3 coding sequence is TGTGCCAGCAGCTTGGAATCCGCCTACGAGCAGTACTTC. As protein: CASSLESAYEQYF.

The gene calls are TRBV5-1 and TRBJ2-3, with 8 bases that match TRBD1. V was pared by 5 bases and J by 2 bases, with 4 bases of the junction left unmatched. CDR3 length: 14 residues. The germline gives CDR1 SGHRS, CDR2 YFSETQ. CDR3 coding DNA: TGCGCCAGCAGTCAGGGGGCCATCACAGATACGCAGTATTTT. Protein: CASSQGAITDTQYF.

The CDR3 region is CASSPTNWGETQYF. The CDR3 coding sequence is TGTGCCAGCAGTCCGACTAATTGGGGAGAGACCCAGTACTTC. The gene calls are TRBV5-4 and TRBJ2-5, with D possibly being TRBD2 (5 bases). CDR1 and CDR2 (germline): SGHNT, YYREEE (reference sequence). The CDR3 is 14 residues long. Deletions cut 5 bases from V and 4 bases from J, with 15 bases between.

The CDR3: CASSRPTGSYGYTF. CDR3 DNA: TGTGCCAGCAGCCGACCGACAGGGAGCTATGGCTACACCTTC. The chain carries TRBV7-9 and TRBJ1-2, with 7 bases identical to TRBD1. The germline V gene has CDR1 SEHNR and CDR2 FQNEAQ (reference sequence). The CDR3 runs to 14 residues. The V segment lost 5 bases and the J segment 4 bases; nucleotides outside the gene matches: 7. The full variable domain, rest sourced from reference TRBV7-9 and TRBJ1-2, is DTGVSQNPRHKITKRGQNVTFRCDPISEHNRLYWYRQTLGQGPEFLTYFQNEAQLEKSRLLSDRFSAERPKGSFSTLEIQRTEQGDSAMYLCASSRPTGSYGYTFGSGTRLTVV.

V usage is TRBV19 and J usage is TRBJ2-1; 9 positions match TRBD2. Germline V CDR1 and CDR2: LNHDA, SQIVND (reference sequence). The CDR3 is made up of 15 amino acids. With V trimmed by 6 bases and J by 7 bases, 10 bases remained unmatched. DNA for the CDR3: TGTGCCAGTAGGGTAGCGGGAGTGGGTTGGAATGAGCAGTTCTTC. This sequence encodes CASRVAGVGWNEQFF.

The chain joins TRBV13 to TRBJ2-1; D unresolved. Trimming pared 3 bases from V and 12 bases from J, leaving 15 bases between. Looked up from germline, CDR1 is PRHDT and CDR2 is FYEKMQ (reference sequence). The CDR3 consists of 13 residues. The CDR3 protein is CASSFGPSGGQFF. The CDR3 DNA sequence: TGTGCCAGCAGCTTTGGCCCGTCCGGTGGGCAGTTCTTC.

The chain recombines TRBV5-1 with TRBJ1-2, with 9 nucleotides matching TRBD1. The V gene end was trimmed by 5 bases and the J gene end by 5 bases; junction bases not matched to a gene: 7. The germline V gene has CDR1 SGHRS and CDR2 YFSETQ. CDR3 size: 14 residues. CDR3 sequence (DNA): TGCGCCAGCAGGCCCGGGACAGGGATATATGGCTACACCTTC. Translation: CASRPGTGIYGYTF.

The rearrangement uses TRBV10-1 and TRBJ2-2; weak D call: TRBD2 (5 bases). This CDR3 has 13 residues. Looked up from germline, CDR1 is WNHNN and CDR2 is SYGVQD (reference sequence). V gave up 6 bases and J gave up 6 bases, with 11 bases separating them. This chain's CDR3 is CASRADGAGELFF. Written as DNA, the CDR3 is TGCGCCAGCAGGGCCGACGGGGCCGGGGAGCTGTTTTTT.

The genes are TRBV27 and TRBJ2-7; tentatively, D is TRBD1 (6 bases). The CDR3 consists of 15 residues. Trimming removed 2 bases at V and 6 bases at J, with 17 bases between. The germline CDR1 and CDR2 sequences are MNHEY and SMNVEV (reference sequence). CDR3 nucleotide sequence: TGTGCCAGCAGTTTAACCCTGACAGGCCGTAGCGAGCAGTACTTC. Encoded protein: CASSLTLTGRSEQYF.

The chain combines TRBV14 with TRBJ1-1; D unclear. Trimming stripped 4 bases from V and 0 bases from J, with 6 bases between. This CDR3 has 13 amino acids. Germline CDR1 is SGHDN and CDR2 is FVKESK. Here the CDR3 DNA reads TGTGCCAGCAGCCCGCAGATGAACACTGAAGCTTTCTTT. This sequence encodes CASSPQMNTEAFF.

This chain joins TRBV11-3 and TRBJ2-2; D is perhaps TRBD1 (6 bases). CDR3 length: 13 residues. Per the germline V gene, CDR1 is SGHNT and CDR2 is YENEEA. Trimming shortened V by 5 bases and J by 10 bases, and 14 bases separated the two germline ends. CDR3 in DNA: TGTGCCAGCAGCAGTAACGACAGGACGGAGCTGTTTTTT. Protein sequence: CASSSNDRTELFF.

V and J are TRBV10-3 and TRBJ2-3; 12 nucleotides align to TRBD2. V lost 0 bases, J lost 4 bases, and 5 bases stayed unmatched. Germline V gives CDR1 ENHRY, CDR2 SYGVKD. The CDR3 is 17 residues long. CDR3 bases: TGTGCCATCAGTGAGTCGATACTAGCGGGAGGTTCAGATACGCAGTATTTT. The encoded protein is CAISESILAGGSDTQYF.

The J gene is TRBJ2-7, the V gene TRBV28; no definite D call. The ends were cut back, 3 bases at V and 2 bases at J, with 17 bases in the middle. The germline gives CDR1 MDHEN, CDR2 SYDVKM. This CDR3 is built from 16 residues. CDR3 coding DNA: TGTGCCAGCAGTTTCCCCACACAGACGTGGGCCTACGAGCAGTACTTC. This encodes CASSFPTQTWAYEQYF.

The chain has TRBV6-1 and TRBJ2-5; 7 bases agree with TRBD1. The CDR3 spans 13 residues. Per the germline V gene, CDR1 is MNHNS and CDR2 is SASEGT. The trim removed 4 bases at V and 5 bases at J, leaving 4 bases unmatched. CDR3 nucleotides: TGTGCCAGCAGTGTAGGGGGCTCGGAGACCCAGTACTTC. It encodes CASSVGGSETQYF.

The CDR3 DNA reads TGTGCCAGCAGTACGTACGGGACCCTAAAGAGCACAGATACGCAGTATTTT. This codes for CASSTYGTLKSTDTQYF. The genes are TRBV27 and TRBJ2-3; tentatively, D is TRBD1 or TRBD2 (5 bases each). This CDR3 region has 17 residues. Trimming stripped 5 bases from V and 0 bases from J, with 18 bases between. The germline CDR1 and CDR2 sequences are MNHEY and SMNVEV (reference sequence).

The chain links TRBV9 to TRBJ1-6; D uncertain. V was pared by 5 bases and J by 6 bases, with 9 bases between. The CDR3 is made up of 13 amino acids. The germline V gene has CDR1 SGDLS and CDR2 YYNGEE. CDR3 sequence (DNA): TGTGCCAGCAGTGTTGGTTCTAATTCACCCCTCCACTTT. It specifies CASSVGSNSPLHF. The full variable domain, rest sourced from reference TRBV9 and TRBJ1-6, is DSGVTQTPKHLITATGQRVTLRCSPRSGDLSVYWYQQSLDQGLQFLIQYYNGEERAKGNILERFSAQQFPDLHSELNLSSLELGDSALYFCASSVGSNSPLHFGNGTRLTVT.